The 27 T cell receptor beta chains below all came from one sample that was sequenced in a study of blood T cell repertoires in COVID-19. The repertoire was sequenced with immunoSEQ multiplex PCR; TCRdb's copy has only in-frame clones and lacks some. Among around 24,000 clones listed, over 70% were seen once. What was sequenced was peripheral blood. These receptors all stem from a man aged 50 or older with active or convalescent COVID-19.

J is TRBJ2-3 and V is TRBV7-6; no clear D. V lost 4 bases and J lost 2, with 4 bases in between. Per the germline V gene, CDR1 is SGHVS and CDR2 is FNYEAQ. The CDR3 contains 12 residues. The CDR3 protein is CASSSITDTQYF. The CDR3 DNA sequence: TGTGCCAGCAGCTCTATCACAGATACGCAGTATTTT.

Written as DNA, the CDR3 is TGTGCCAGCCTCTCAGGGACTAGCTCCTACAATGAGCAGTTCTTC. This sequence encodes CASLSGTSSYNEQFF. The chain has TRBV6-5 and TRBJ2-1, with 8 nucleotides matching TRBD2. The CDR3 is 15 amino acids. V shed 8 bases and J 0 bases; nucleotides not matched to a gene: 6. Germline V gene lookup returns CDR1 MNHEY and CDR2 SVGAGI.

The gene calls are TRBV5-4 and TRBJ2-7, with D possibly TRBD2 on 6 matching bases. The CDR3 contains 15 residues. Germline values: CDR1 SGHNT, CDR2 YYREEE (reference sequence). The ends were cut back, 4 bases at V and 5 bases at J, with 19 bases in the middle. This chain's CDR3 is CASSPAGLGHNEQYF. Written as DNA, the CDR3 is TGTGCCAGCAGCCCCGCGGGGTTGGGCCACAACGAGCAGTACTTC.

The chain uses TRBV19 and TRBJ1-5, with 7 nucleotides matching TRBD1. The germline gives CDR1 LNHDA, CDR2 SQIVND (reference sequence). The CDR3 has 15 amino acids. J gave up 1 base and V 3 bases, and 3 bases lay outside the gene matches. The chain's CDR3 is CASSIGTASNQPQHF. DNA of the CDR3: TGTGCCAGTAGTATTGGGACAGCGAGCAATCAGCCCCAGCATTTT. The full variable domain, completed using reference TRBV19 and TRBJ1-5, is DGGITQSPKYLFRKEGQNVTLSCEQNLNHDAMYWYRQDPGQGLRLIYYSQIVNDFQKGDIAEGYSVSREKKESFPLTVTSAQKNPTAFYLCASSIGTASNQPQHFGDGTRLSIL.

V gene TRBV7-2 combines with J gene TRBJ2-5, with 8 bases that match TRBD2. Germline V lookup: CDR1 SGHTA, CDR2 FQGNSA. There are 12 residues in the CDR3. V dropped 5 bases and J dropped 14; count of bases not matched to a gene: 10. The CDR3 reads CASSVGLAKAYF. The CDR3 region has the DNA TGTGCCAGCAGCGTTGGACTAGCAAAGGCCTACTTC.

The chain links TRBV5-4 to TRBJ2-3; TRBD2 agrees at 8 bases. CDR1 SGHNT and CDR2 YYREEE come from the germline V gene (reference sequence). The CDR3 runs 17 residues. Trimming removed 4 bases from V and 1 base from J; junction bases left unmatched: 11. The CDR3 nucleotides are TGTGCCAGCAGCGATGGTGTTCGGCGGGGGGGCACAGATACGCAGTATTTT. This codes for CASSDGVRRGGTDTQYF.

V is TRBV7-9 and J is TRBJ2-1; TRBD2 might be the D (6 bases). The germline gives CDR1 SEHNR, CDR2 FQNEAQ (reference sequence). V dropped 8 bases and J dropped 9 bases, with 11 bases sitting between them. This CDR3 comprises 11 residues. The CDR3 loop reads CASSPGGEQFF. The CDR3 DNA is TGTGCCAGCTCCCCCGGGGGTGAGCAGTTCTTC.

This clone was seen only a few times. This chain links TRBV30 with TRBJ2-1, with TRBD2 matching over 9 bases. Looked up from germline, CDR1 is GTSNPN and CDR2 is SVGIG (reference sequence). The CDR3 runs 13 residues. Losses at the gene ends were 4 bases for V and 8 bases for J; bases not matched to a gene: 6. The CDR3, as DNA: TGTGCCTGGAAGCGGGGGGCTGGGGATGAGCAGTTCTTC. It is translated as CAWKRGAGDEQFF.

The sample holds a few counts of this clone. This rearrangement joins TRBV28 to TRBJ1-6; no firm D call. V was cut by 5 bases and J by 7 bases, with 9 bases left in between. This CDR3 contains 13 residues. The V gene's germline CDR1 is MDHEN and CDR2 SYDVKM. The CDR3 sequence: CASSILVNSPLHF. The CDR3 DNA follows: TGTGCCAGCAGTATACTAGTGAATTCACCCCTCCACTTT.

The chain couples TRBV13 to TRBJ2-7; 11 nucleotides match TRBD2. Germline-derived CDR1 and CDR2 are PRHDT and FYEKMQ (reference sequence). The CDR3 runs 16 residues. With 0 bases clipped from V and 3 bases from J, the junction kept 4 bases outside the gene matches. The CDR3 DNA reads TGTGCCAGCAGCTTAGGCTCGACTAGCGGGATCTACGAGCAGTACTTC. Its translation is CASSLGSTSGIYEQYF. Supplemented by reference TRBV13 and TRBJ2-7, the full variable domain reads AAGVIQSPRHLIKEKRETATLKCYPIPRHDTVYWYQQGPGQDPQFLISFYEKMQSDKGSIPDRFSAQQFSDYHSELNMSSLELGDSALYFCASSLGSTSGIYEQYFGPGTRLTVT.

This clone turned up a few times. The rearrangement links TRBV3-1 (or the pseudogene TRBV3-2) to TRBJ2-2, with D unresolved. Germline V gene data show CDR1 as LGHDT and CDR2 as YNNKEL (reference sequence). The length of the CDR3 is 13 residues. Trimming removed 4 bases from V and 6 bases from J, with 9 bases in between. The CDR3 nucleotides read TGTGCCAGCAGCCCCACTACCCCCGGGGAGCTGTTTTTT. This sequence encodes CASSPTTPGELFF.

The J gene is TRBJ2-2, the V gene TRBV7-9; TRBD2 matches at 7 bases. The trim removed 0 bases at V and 1 base at J, leaving 5 bases unmatched. This CDR3 has 17 residues. The germline V gene encodes CDR1 SEHNR and CDR2 FQNEAQ (reference sequence). The CDR3 reads CASSLAWVAGNTGELFF. In DNA, the CDR3 is TGTGCCAGCAGCTTAGCGTGGGTAGCGGGGAACACCGGGGAGCTGTTTTTT.

The CDR3 spells CASSLTTGLDYNEQFF. Written as DNA, the CDR3 is TGCGCCAGCAGCCTCACGACAGGGCTGGACTACAATGAGCAGTTCTTC. V usage is TRBV4-1 and J usage is TRBJ2-1; TRBD1 matches at 7 bases. The V gene's germline CDR1 is MGHRA and CDR2 YSYEKL. The CDR3 is 16 residues long. V dropped 4 bases and J dropped 3; count of bases not matched to a gene: 9.

This clone was recorded once. One end of the junction is discordant with germline, which a read error may explain. This chain joins TRBV6-5 and TRBJ1-4, with D possibly TRBD1 on 6 matching bases. CDR1 is MNHEY, CDR2 SVGAGI, per germline. The CDR3 consists of 14 residues. CDR3: CASSNSRGGEKLFF. The CDR3, as DNA: TGTGCCAGCAGTAACTCCAGGGGAGGGGAAAAACTGTTTTTT.

The rearrangement links TRBV6-2 or TRBV6-3 to TRBJ1-1; tentatively, D is TRBD1 (5 bases). The germline V gene encodes CDR1 MNHEY and CDR2 SVGEGT. CDR3 length equals 13 residues. Trimming took 6 bases from V and 5 from J, leaving 13 bases between them. The chain's CDR3 is CASSRGGRTEAFF. CDR3 nucleotide sequence: TGTGCCAGCAGCCGCGGGGGACGAACTGAAGCTTTCTTT.

The chain couples TRBV6-1 to TRBJ1-4; 7 bases agree with TRBD1. The CDR3 covers 18 residues. V shed 0 bases and J 5 bases; nucleotides not matched to a gene: 12. CDR1 is MNHNS and CDR2 is SASEGT in the germline V gene. The CDR3 coding sequence is TGTGCCAGCAGTGAAGCTTTCGGGCTGACAGGGCTAAATGAAAAACTGTTTTTT. The encoded protein is CASSEAFGLTGLNEKLFF.

The rearrangement joins TRBV6-2 or TRBV6-3 to TRBJ2-5; 8 nucleotides agree with TRBD2. The CDR3 sequence is 15 residues long. In germline, CDR1 is MNHEY, CDR2 SVGEGT. Trimming took 5 bases from V and 2 from J; bases not matched to a gene: 7. The CDR3 DNA reads as TGTGCCAGCAGTAGTCCAGCGGGGGAGCAAGAGACCCAGTACTTC. Its translation is CASSSPAGEQETQYF.

The chain joins TRBV24-1 to TRBJ1-2, with 7 bases matching TRBD1. The CDR3 loop spans 16 amino acids. CDR1 and CDR2 from the germline V gene are KGHDR and SFDVKD. The ends lost 3 bases at V and 4 bases at J; junction bases unmatched: 10. CDR3 amino acids: CATSDATGTDFYGYTF. The CDR3 DNA reads as TGTGCCACCAGTGATGCGACCGGGACAGACTTCTATGGCTACACCTTC.

In its sample, this clone was seen once. The genes are TRBV18 and TRBJ1-5, with 7 bases identical to TRBD1. J was trimmed by 0 bases and V by 2 bases; bases with no gene match: 1. The CDR3 covers 15 residues. CDR1 is KGHSH and CDR2 is LQKENI in the germline V gene. The CDR3 DNA reads as TGTGCCAGCTCACCAGGGACAGATAGCAATCAGCCCCAGCATTTT. This encodes CASSPGTDSNQPQHF. Drawing the rest from reference TRBV18 and TRBJ1-5, the complete variable domain is NAGVMQNPRHLVRRRGQEARLRCSPMKGHSHVYWYRQLPEEGLKFMVYLQKENIIDESGMPKERFSAEFPKEGPSILRIQQVVRGDSAAYFCASSPGTDSNQPQHFGDGTRLSIL.

The rearrangement joins TRBV7-8 to TRBJ2-3; tentative D call: TRBD2 (6 bases). V dropped 4 bases and J dropped 5 bases, with 10 bases sitting between them. The CDR3 runs 13 residues. The germline CDR1 and CDR2 sequences are SGHVS and FQNEAQ. CDR3 in DNA: TGTGCCAGCAGCTACAGACTAGTAGATACGCAGTATTTT. Encoded protein: CASSYRLVDTQYF.

The chain is built from TRBV6-5 and TRBJ1-1; no definite D call. CDR1 is MNHEY, CDR2 SVGAGI, per germline. V gave up 1 base and J gave up 5 bases, with 14 bases separating them. CDR3 size: 15 residues. CDR3 protein: CASSYYGEMRTEAFF. The CDR3 bases are TGTGCCAGCAGTTACTACGGCGAAATGAGGACTGAAGCTTTCTTT.

V is TRBV7-9 and J is TRBJ2-1; D ambiguous. V was shortened by 0 bases and J by 10 bases, with 10 bases between the two germline ends. This CDR3 spans 13 amino acids. CDR1 and CDR2 (germline): SEHNR, FQNEAQ (reference sequence). CDR3 DNA: TGTGCCAGCAGCTTAGCTTACGGGTCCGAGCAGTTCTTC. This encodes CASSLAYGSEQFF.

The chain uses TRBV27 and TRBJ2-1; 9 nucleotides align to TRBD2. Germline V gives CDR1 MNHEY, CDR2 SMNVEV (reference sequence). Germline trimming cut 0 bases from V and 2 bases from J; bases unmatched to any gene: 2. This CDR3 has 16 amino acids. The CDR3 protein is CASSLSSSGAYNEQFF. CDR3 nucleotides: TGTGCCAGCAGTTTATCGTCTAGCGGGGCCTACAATGAGCAGTTCTTC.

The gene calls are TRBV19 and TRBJ2-7; a possible D gene is TRBD2 (6 bases). Germline V gene data show CDR1 as LNHDA and CDR2 as SQIVND (reference sequence). V lost 8 bases to trimming and J lost 0 bases, with 14 bases between them. The CDR3 consists of 14 residues. CDR3 residues: CASSGDGSSYEQYF. Here the CDR3 DNA reads TGTGCCAGTTCTGGGGACGGGAGCTCCTACGAGCAGTACTTC.

The V call is TRBV20-1, the J call TRBJ1-2; D is uncertain. Trimming removed 3 bases from V and 3 bases from J, with 8 bases in between. Germline lookup yields CDR1 DFQATT and CDR2 SNEGSKA (reference sequence). The CDR3 runs 12 residues. The CDR3 loop is CSASIPDYGYTF. The CDR3 DNA sequence: TGCAGTGCTAGTATCCCAGACTATGGCTACACCTTC.

V is TRBV5-6 and J is TRBJ2-5, with 8 bases lining up with TRBD2. V gave up 0 bases and J gave up 3 bases; unmatched junction bases: 10. Germline V gives CDR1 SGHDT, CDR2 YYEEEE. There are 17 residues in the CDR3. CDR3 in amino acids: CASSLEGTSPPEETQYF. The CDR3 DNA reads TGTGCCAGCAGCTTGGAAGGGACTAGTCCGCCGGAAGAGACCCAGTACTTC.

J is TRBJ2-5 and V is TRBV2; 9 nucleotides line up with TRBD2. Germline values: CDR1 SNHLY, CDR2 FYNNEI. With 1 base clipped from V and 3 bases from J, the junction kept 6 bases outside the gene matches. This CDR3 contains 16 residues. The CDR3 sequence is CASSEVGSGGKETQYF. CDR3 nucleotide sequence: TGTGCCAGCAGTGAAGTGGGTAGCGGGGGAAAAGAGACCCAGTACTTC.